A selection of T cell receptor beta chains follows, all from one sample in a study of blood T cells in healthy people across ages. TCRdb reprocessed the 5' RACE reads with MiXCR, giving one entry per CDR3 protein. The sample shows about 640,000 distinct CDR3 sequences, roughly 58% of them seen only once. Specimen: blood. Receptor source: a man aged 55 to 70 in good health. Both conserved end residues are part of each CDR3. The order of the fields is J gene, CDR3 length, D gene, clone size, V gene, CDR3 DNA, CDR3 protein. A D gene is named only where the DNA matches it firmly. Some rows mark clone size as missing; the rest say once, few, many or name a class of expanded clone.

j_call: TRBJ1-4
cdr3_length: 16
d_call: NA
clone_size: NA
v_call: TRBV25-1
cdr3_nt: TGTGCCAGCAGCTCCGACCGGGGGAGCACTAATGAAAAACTGTTTTTT
cdr3_aa: CASSSDRGSTNEKLFF

j_call: TRBJ2-3
cdr3_length: 15
d_call: TRBD2
clone_size: NA
v_call: TRBV10-3
cdr3_nt: TGTGCCATCAGTGAGCGGGGGGGCCGCGCAGATACGCAGTATTTT
cdr3_aa: CAISERGGRADTQYF

j_call: TRBJ2-3
cdr3_length: 15
d_call: TRBD2
clone_size: NA
v_call: TRBV12-3/TRBV12-4
cdr3_nt: TGTGCCAGCAGCCAGGGAGCGGGATTCACAGATACGCAGTATTTT
cdr3_aa: CASSQGAGFTDTQYF

j_call: TRBJ2-1
cdr3_length: 13
d_call: TRBD2
clone_size: few
v_call: TRBV6-6
cdr3_nt: TGTGCCAGCACCAACGGGGGGGCGGATGAGCAGTTCTTC
cdr3_aa: CASTNGGADEQFF

j_call: TRBJ2-3
cdr3_length: 17
d_call: TRBD2
clone_size: NA
v_call: TRBV4-1
cdr3_nt: TGCGCCAGCAGCCAAGGGGTGGGGGGGAGCGGCACAGATACGCAGTATTTT
cdr3_aa: CASSQGVGGSGTDTQYF

j_call: TRBJ1-6
cdr3_length: 15
d_call: TRBD1
clone_size: NA
v_call: TRBV28
cdr3_nt: TGTGCCAGCAGCACAAGCGACAGGGCGGATTCACCCCTCCACTTT
cdr3_aa: CASSTSDRADSPLHF

j_call: TRBJ2-7
cdr3_length: 16
d_call: NA
clone_size: NA
v_call: TRBV5-1
cdr3_nt: TGCGCCAGCAGCTTCTCCCCATCCGGTCCTGGTGACGAGCAGTACTTC
cdr3_aa: CASSFSPSGPGDEQYF

j_call: TRBJ1-2
cdr3_length: 14
d_call: TRBD1
clone_size: NA
v_call: TRBV7-2
cdr3_nt: TGTGCCAGCAGCTTAGTCGGTACAGGGGGCGACTACACCTTC
cdr3_aa: CASSLVGTGGDYTF

j_call: TRBJ2-3
cdr3_length: 14
d_call: NA
clone_size: NA
v_call: TRBV3-1
cdr3_nt: TGTGCCAGCAGCCAGACCGAGGGCACAGATACGCAGTATTTT
cdr3_aa: CASSQTEGTDTQYF

j_call: TRBJ2-5
cdr3_length: 14
d_call: NA
clone_size: NA
v_call: TRBV18
cdr3_nt: TGTGCCAGCTCACCACAGGGTTTCAAAGAGACCCAGTACTTC
cdr3_aa: CASSPQGFKETQYF

j_call: TRBJ2-7
cdr3_length: 14
d_call: TRBD1
clone_size: NA
v_call: TRBV4-1
cdr3_nt: TGCGCCAGCAGCGCATTAACAGGGGACAACGAGCAGTACTTC
cdr3_aa: CASSALTGDNEQYF

j_call: TRBJ1-5
cdr3_length: 14
d_call: NA
clone_size: NA
v_call: TRBV10-3
cdr3_nt: TGTGCCATCAGTGACACCCGGGGAAATCAGCCCCGGCATTTT
cdr3_aa: CAISDTRGNQPRHF

j_call: TRBJ1-1
cdr3_length: 11
d_call: NA
clone_size: once
v_call: TRBV20-1
cdr3_nt: TGCAGTGCCAAAACACGGACTGAAGCTTTCTTT
cdr3_aa: CSAKTRTEAFF

j_call: TRBJ2-5
cdr3_length: 12
d_call: NA
clone_size: few
v_call: TRBV29-1
cdr3_nt: TGCAGCGCCCGGGACAGCGGGGAGACCCAGTACTTC
cdr3_aa: CSARDSGETQYF

j_call: TRBJ2-5
cdr3_length: 13
d_call: TRBD1
clone_size: NA
v_call: TRBV10-3
cdr3_nt: TGTGCCATCAGTCCAGGGACAGGAGAGACCCAGTACTTC
cdr3_aa: CAISPGTGETQYF

j_call: TRBJ2-3
cdr3_length: 15
d_call: TRBD2
clone_size: many
v_call: TRBV29-1
cdr3_nt: TGCAGCGTTGACCGAGCGGGGGGATCCACAGATACGCAGTATTTT
cdr3_aa: CSVDRAGGSTDTQYF

j_call: TRBJ2-1
cdr3_length: 15
d_call: TRBD2
clone_size: NA
v_call: TRBV20-1
cdr3_nt: TGCAGTGCTAGAACGGGCCTAGCGGGGAGCAATGAGCAGTTCTTC
cdr3_aa: CSARTGLAGSNEQFF

j_call: TRBJ2-5
cdr3_length: 14
d_call: TRBD2
clone_size: NA
v_call: TRBV5-1
cdr3_nt: TGCGCCAGCAGCTTGGTTAGCGGGGGAGAGACCCTGTACTTC
cdr3_aa: CASSLVSGGETLYF

j_call: TRBJ2-5
cdr3_length: 12
d_call: NA
clone_size: NA
v_call: TRBV29-1
cdr3_nt: TGCAGCGGGGTGGACAGCAGGGAGACCCAGTACTTC
cdr3_aa: CSGVDSRETQYF

j_call: TRBJ2-5
cdr3_length: 16
d_call: TRBD1
clone_size: few
v_call: TRBV20-1
cdr3_nt: TGCAGTGCTGGGGGGAACGCCGGGACAGGGTCAGAGACCCAGTACTTC
cdr3_aa: CSAGGNAGTGSETQYF

j_call: TRBJ1-2
cdr3_length: 14
d_call: TRBD1
clone_size: NA
v_call: TRBV6-5
cdr3_nt: TGTGCCAGCAGGGACAGGGTAGCTAACTATGGCTACACCTTC
cdr3_aa: CASRDRVANYGYTF

j_call: TRBJ1-5
cdr3_length: 16
d_call: NA
clone_size: NA
v_call: TRBV4-1
cdr3_nt: TGCGCCAGCAGCCAGGTGGCAGGGGAGTTCAATCAGCCCCAGCATTTT
cdr3_aa: CASSQVAGEFNQPQHF

j_call: TRBJ1-1
cdr3_length: 14
d_call: NA
clone_size: NA
v_call: TRBV7-8
cdr3_nt: TGTGCCAGCAGCTTAAACCGAATGAACACTGAAGCTTTCTTT
cdr3_aa: CASSLNRMNTEAFF

j_call: TRBJ2-5
cdr3_length: 17
d_call: TRBD2
clone_size: once
v_call: TRBV12-3/TRBV12-4
cdr3_nt: TGTGCCAGCAGCCAAGCCCGGACTAGCGGGTACCAAGAGACCCAGTACTTC
cdr3_aa: CASSQARTSGYQETQYF

j_call: TRBJ1-2
cdr3_length: 14
d_call: NA
clone_size: NA
v_call: TRBV12-3/TRBV12-4
cdr3_nt: TGTGCCAGCAGTTTAGTGAACAGACAGAAGGGCTACACCTTC
cdr3_aa: CASSLVNRQKGYTF

j_call: TRBJ2-5
cdr3_length: 15
d_call: NA
clone_size: NA
v_call: TRBV10-3
cdr3_nt: TGTGCCATCATGGAGGAGGGGCCTGGTTCAGAGACCCAGTACTTC
cdr3_aa: CAIMEEGPGSETQYF

j_call: TRBJ2-1
cdr3_length: 16
d_call: TRBD2
clone_size: NA
v_call: TRBV4-2
cdr3_nt: TGTGCCAGCAGCCAAGATTCCCGGGGGGGTCGGAATGAGCAGTTCTTC
cdr3_aa: CASSQDSRGGRNEQFF

j_call: TRBJ2-1
cdr3_length: 14
d_call: NA
clone_size: NA
v_call: TRBV5-1
cdr3_nt: TGCGCCAGCAACGAGGGCAGAGAATACAATGAGCAGTTCTTC
cdr3_aa: CASNEGREYNEQFF

j_call: TRBJ2-4
cdr3_length: 14
d_call: NA
clone_size: NA
v_call: TRBV6-2/TRBV6-3
cdr3_nt: TGTGCCAGCAGTCTGGGGAGGACCAAAAACATTCAGTACTTC
cdr3_aa: CASSLGRTKNIQYF

j_call: TRBJ2-1
cdr3_length: 14
d_call: NA
clone_size: NA
v_call: TRBV9
cdr3_nt: TGTGCCAGCAGCGTAGGTAGCCTATACAATGAGCAGTTCTTC
cdr3_aa: CASSVGSLYNEQFF

j_call: TRBJ2-5
cdr3_length: 13
d_call: NA
clone_size: NA
v_call: TRBV27
cdr3_nt: TGTGCCAGCAAACCCGACAGCCAAGAGACCCAGTACTTC
cdr3_aa: CASKPDSQETQYF

j_call: TRBJ2-3
cdr3_length: 14
d_call: NA
clone_size: NA
v_call: TRBV6-5
cdr3_nt: TGTGCCAGCAGTTACAGGCACCCCACAGATACGCAGTATTTT
cdr3_aa: CASSYRHPTDTQYF

j_call: TRBJ1-6
cdr3_length: 15
d_call: TRBD1
clone_size: NA
v_call: TRBV20-1
cdr3_nt: TGCAGTGCTAGAGTTTTGACAGGGGCTGGCTCACCCCTCCACTTT
cdr3_aa: CSARVLTGAGSPLHF

j_call: TRBJ1-4
cdr3_length: 15
d_call: TRBD1
clone_size: NA
v_call: TRBV9
cdr3_nt: TGTGCCAGCAGCGGCCATACAGGGGAGGAGGAAAAACTGTTTTTT
cdr3_aa: CASSGHTGEEEKLFF

j_call: TRBJ2-3
cdr3_length: 15
d_call: TRBD2
clone_size: NA
v_call: TRBV6-2/TRBV6-3
cdr3_nt: TGTGCCAGCAGGGCTGAAGCGGGGGGTATGAATACGCAGTATTTT
cdr3_aa: CASRAEAGGMNTQYF

j_call: TRBJ2-5
cdr3_length: 13
d_call: NA
clone_size: few
v_call: TRBV5-1
cdr3_nt: TGCGCCAGCAGAGCGGGCGTACAAGAGACCCAGTACTTC
cdr3_aa: CASRAGVQETQYF

j_call: TRBJ2-4
cdr3_length: 15
d_call: NA
clone_size: NA
v_call: TRBV6-2/TRBV6-3
cdr3_nt: TGTGCCAGCAGTTTTCGTCGTCTAGCCAAAAACATTCAGTACTTC
cdr3_aa: CASSFRRLAKNIQYF

j_call: TRBJ1-4
cdr3_length: 14
d_call: NA
clone_size: few
v_call: TRBV6-6
cdr3_nt: TGTGCCAGCAGTTACAACCGGGACCCTGAAAAACTGTTTTTT
cdr3_aa: CASSYNRDPEKLFF

j_call: TRBJ2-2
cdr3_length: 17
d_call: NA
clone_size: NA
v_call: TRBV6-5
cdr3_nt: TGTGCCAGCAGTTACTCGATGGTGGGGGCGGGCACCGGGGAGCTGTTTTTT
cdr3_aa: CASSYSMVGAGTGELFF

j_call: TRBJ1-5
cdr3_length: 14
d_call: TRBD1
clone_size: NA
v_call: TRBV10-3
cdr3_nt: TGTGCCATCAGGACTGGGCAGGGGGATCAGCCCCAGCATTTT
cdr3_aa: CAIRTGQGDQPQHF

j_call: TRBJ1-4
cdr3_length: 14
d_call: NA
clone_size: NA
v_call: TRBV12-3/TRBV12-4
cdr3_nt: TGTGCCAGCAAAGCACCCTCAACTAATGAAAAACTGTTTTTT
cdr3_aa: CASKAPSTNEKLFF

j_call: TRBJ2-3
cdr3_length: 12
d_call: NA
clone_size: NA
v_call: TRBV6-6
cdr3_nt: TGTGCCAGCAGTTACGCTGCATGGGGGCAGTATTTT
cdr3_aa: CASSYAAWGQYF

j_call: TRBJ2-5
cdr3_length: 15
d_call: NA
clone_size: few
v_call: TRBV4-1
cdr3_nt: TGCGCCAGCAGCCAAGATTGGAACAGCCAAGAGACCCAGTACTTC
cdr3_aa: CASSQDWNSQETQYF

j_call: TRBJ2-7
cdr3_length: 14
d_call: NA
clone_size: NA
v_call: TRBV30
cdr3_nt: TGTGCCTGGAGTGCCCAACAGGGAAACTACGAGCAGTACTTC
cdr3_aa: CAWSAQQGNYEQYF

j_call: TRBJ1-2
cdr3_length: 12
d_call: NA
clone_size: few
v_call: TRBV11-2
cdr3_nt: TGTGCCAGCAGTTCGACAGGTTATGGCTACACCTTC
cdr3_aa: CASSSTGYGYTF

j_call: TRBJ2-7
cdr3_length: 14
d_call: NA
clone_size: NA
v_call: TRBV2
cdr3_nt: TGTGCCAGCAAAGGGGGGACAGAGTCCTACGAGCAGTACTTC
cdr3_aa: CASKGGTESYEQYF

j_call: TRBJ2-7
cdr3_length: 15
d_call: TRBD2
clone_size: NA
v_call: TRBV6-6
cdr3_nt: TGTGCCAGCAGTTTCACCGGGACTAGCGGGGGCCAGCAGTACTTC
cdr3_aa: CASSFTGTSGGQQYF

j_call: TRBJ2-1
cdr3_length: 13
d_call: NA
clone_size: NA
v_call: TRBV6-2/TRBV6-3
cdr3_nt: TGTGCCAGCAGACCCCCTAGCTACAATAAGCAGTTCTTC
cdr3_aa: CASRPPSYNKQFF

j_call: TRBJ2-3
cdr3_length: 14
d_call: TRBD2
clone_size: NA
v_call: TRBV7-2
cdr3_nt: TGTGCCAGCAGCCCGGGACTAGCGGTGGCTACGCAGTATTTT
cdr3_aa: CASSPGLAVATQYF

j_call: TRBJ2-7
cdr3_length: 16
d_call: TRBD1
clone_size: NA
v_call: TRBV20-1
cdr3_nt: TGCAGTGCTCCCCCCGTTGGGACAGCAAGATACTACGAGCAGTACTTC
cdr3_aa: CSAPPVGTARYYEQYF

j_call: TRBJ2-3
cdr3_length: 12
d_call: TRBD2
clone_size: NA
v_call: TRBV20-1
cdr3_nt: TGCAGTGGCTCGGGGGGAGTAGATACGCAGTATTTT
cdr3_aa: CSGSGGVDTQYF

j_call: TRBJ2-7
cdr3_length: 12
d_call: NA
clone_size: NA
v_call: TRBV20-1
cdr3_nt: TGCAGTGCTAGAGAGTATTCCTACGAGCAGTACTTC
cdr3_aa: CSAREYSYEQYF

j_call: TRBJ2-5
cdr3_length: 11
d_call: NA
clone_size: NA
v_call: TRBV12-5
cdr3_nt: TGTGCTAGTGGTTTGAATGAGACCCAGTACTTC
cdr3_aa: CASGLNETQYF

j_call: TRBJ2-5
cdr3_length: 16
d_call: TRBD1
clone_size: NA
v_call: TRBV5-5
cdr3_nt: TGTGCCAGCAGCTTGGGAGGACAGGGGACTGGGGAGACCCAGTACTTC
cdr3_aa: CASSLGGQGTGETQYF

j_call: TRBJ2-5
cdr3_length: 14
d_call: TRBD1
clone_size: NA
v_call: TRBV6-5
cdr3_nt: TGTGCCAGCAACGAGGACAGGGACCAAGAGACCCAGTACTTC
cdr3_aa: CASNEDRDQETQYF

j_call: TRBJ2-3
cdr3_length: 14
d_call: TRBD2
clone_size: NA
v_call: TRBV20-1
cdr3_nt: TGCAGTGCTAGGCCGATAGCGGGGGCAGATACGCAGTATTTT
cdr3_aa: CSARPIAGADTQYF

j_call: TRBJ1-2
cdr3_length: 14
d_call: TRBD1
clone_size: few
v_call: TRBV10-3
cdr3_nt: TGTGCCATCAGTTGGGACAGTTCCTACTATGGCTACACCTTC
cdr3_aa: CAISWDSSYYGYTF

j_call: TRBJ1-5
cdr3_length: 14
d_call: NA
clone_size: NA
v_call: TRBV5-6
cdr3_nt: TGTGCCAGCAGCTTGGGTAGTTACAATCAGCCCCAGCATTTT
cdr3_aa: CASSLGSYNQPQHF

j_call: TRBJ2-3
cdr3_length: 14
d_call: TRBD2
clone_size: NA
v_call: TRBV19
cdr3_nt: TGTGCCAGTAGGCAAGCGGGGTCCGGGGGTACGCAGTATTTT
cdr3_aa: CASRQAGSGGTQYF